This TCR beta chain was found in a study of T cell responses to AZD1222 COVID-19 vaccine. TCRdb keeps only in-frame clones here, not all; method: immunoSEQ multiplex PCR. The sample has approximately 110,000 clones, 92% seen once. The table lists this clone with a count of one. As yet, its antigen is unknown. From germline, CDR1 is LNHNV and CDR2 YYDKDF (reference sequence). This CDR3 has 14 residues. V was pared by 3 bases and J by 4 bases, with 11 bases between. Study findings and constraints: Unmutated regions of variants are reportedly targeted by nearly half of spike-specific TCRs.

This chain uses TRBV15 with TRBJ2-3, with D possibly TRBD1 on 5 matching bases. The receptor comes from an adult in good health. Sequencing was performed on peripheral blood, taken on day 0 of AZD1222 vaccination. The CDR3 loop reads CATSSKQGADTQYF. The CDR3 DNA reads TGTGCCACCAGCAGCAAGCAGGGCGCAGATACGCAGTATTTT.